Listed below are T cell receptor beta chains from one sample, sequenced in a study of blood T cells in healthy people across ages. In TCRdb, the 5' RACE reads were re-called with MiXCR into one record per CDR3 protein. The sample shows about 1,500,000 distinct CDR3 sequences, roughly 27% of them seen only once. Sequencing used blood. The receptors here all came from a woman aged 25 to 45 in good health. The CDR3 runs from the conserved cysteine through the conserved F or W. A D gene is named only where the DNA matches it firmly.

v_call: TRBV20-1
j_call: TRBJ2-7
cdr3_length: 13
d_call: TRBD1
cdr3_aa: CSATDRGPYEQYF

v_call: TRBV5-6
j_call: TRBJ1-1
cdr3_length: 13
d_call: NA
cdr3_aa: CASSFQFYTEAFF

v_call: TRBV24-1
j_call: TRBJ2-6
cdr3_length: 15
d_call: NA
cdr3_aa: CATSGRGPGANVLTF

v_call: TRBV20-1
j_call: TRBJ2-1
cdr3_length: 14
d_call: TRBD2
cdr3_aa: CSARGAGGPVEQFF

v_call: TRBV6-6
j_call: TRBJ1-4
cdr3_length: 12
d_call: NA
cdr3_aa: CASQQGEEKLFF

v_call: TRBV6-6
j_call: TRBJ1-6
cdr3_length: 15
d_call: NA
cdr3_aa: CASSQSGAYNLPLHF

v_call: TRBV7-6
j_call: TRBJ1-6
cdr3_length: 16
d_call: NA
cdr3_aa: CASSSGLRDRNSPPHF

v_call: TRBV6-5
j_call: TRBJ2-7
cdr3_length: 14
d_call: NA
cdr3_aa: CASSRDRSLYEQYF

v_call: TRBV29-1
j_call: TRBJ2-5
cdr3_length: 13
d_call: NA
cdr3_aa: CSILGDQGGTQYF

v_call: TRBV20-1
j_call: TRBJ1-2
cdr3_length: 12
d_call: NA
cdr3_aa: CSASSLNYGCTF

v_call: TRBV18
j_call: TRBJ2-7
cdr3_length: 13
d_call: NA
cdr3_aa: CASSPPSSNEQYF

v_call: TRBV10-3
j_call: TRBJ2-7
cdr3_length: 13
d_call: NA
cdr3_aa: CAISESISYEQYF

v_call: TRBV18
j_call: TRBJ1-1
cdr3_length: 14
d_call: TRBD1
cdr3_aa: CASSETGLGTEAFF

v_call: TRBV4-1
j_call: TRBJ2-7
cdr3_length: 18
d_call: NA
cdr3_aa: CASSQVTFGHPTSYEQYF

v_call: TRBV20-1
j_call: TRBJ2-3
cdr3_length: 15
d_call: TRBD1
cdr3_aa: CSAAGTGIGTDTQYF

v_call: TRBV12-3/TRBV12-4
j_call: TRBJ2-5
cdr3_length: 12
d_call: NA
cdr3_aa: CASRMTAETQYF

v_call: TRBV7-9
j_call: TRBJ2-7
cdr3_length: 16
d_call: TRBD2
cdr3_aa: CASSLSMIAGVGEQYF

v_call: TRBV29-1
j_call: TRBJ2-7
cdr3_length: 13
d_call: NA
cdr3_aa: CSAEGHSSYEQYF

v_call: TRBV6-6
j_call: TRBJ2-7
cdr3_length: 15
d_call: NA
cdr3_aa: CTSSCPGPFSYEQYF

v_call: TRBV7-2
j_call: TRBJ2-7
cdr3_length: 16
d_call: TRBD2
cdr3_aa: CANSLMTSGAAYEQYF

v_call: TRBV4-1
j_call: TRBJ1-2
cdr3_length: 16
d_call: NA
cdr3_aa: CASSLYVTGKGVGYTF

v_call: TRBV11-2
j_call: TRBJ1-5
cdr3_length: 16
d_call: TRBD1
cdr3_aa: CASSMGQGGNNQPQHF

v_call: TRBV20-1
j_call: TRBJ2-1
cdr3_length: 13
d_call: TRBD2
cdr3_aa: CSAYRTSSNEQFF

v_call: TRBV10-2
j_call: TRBJ2-1
cdr3_length: 17
d_call: TRBD1
cdr3_aa: CASSSGGPGQGAFEQFF

v_call: TRBV15
j_call: TRBJ1-2
cdr3_length: 16
d_call: NA
cdr3_aa: CATSRRKRTGDYGYTF

v_call: TRBV4-1
j_call: TRBJ1-1
cdr3_length: 18
d_call: NA
cdr3_aa: CASSQGRGLPPTNTEAFF

v_call: TRBV12-3/TRBV12-4
j_call: TRBJ2-1
cdr3_length: 14
d_call: NA
cdr3_aa: CASSLGGTLDEQFF

v_call: TRBV4-1
j_call: TRBJ1-1
cdr3_length: 18
d_call: TRBD1
cdr3_aa: CASSHPIGARQGAFEAFF

v_call: TRBV5-1
j_call: TRBJ2-1
cdr3_length: 15
d_call: TRBD2
cdr3_aa: CASSLAGGENNEHFF

v_call: TRBV5-1
j_call: TRBJ2-3
cdr3_length: 14
d_call: NA
cdr3_aa: CASLAYAGTDTQYF

v_call: TRBV14
j_call: TRBJ2-3
cdr3_length: 15
d_call: NA
cdr3_aa: CASSQARGAADTQYF

v_call: TRBV20-1
j_call: TRBJ1-5
cdr3_length: 12
d_call: NA
cdr3_aa: CSASEGNQPQHF

v_call: TRBV3-1
j_call: TRBJ2-7
cdr3_length: 15
d_call: NA
cdr3_aa: CASSQGPYSSYEQYF

v_call: TRBV20-1
j_call: TRBJ1-1
cdr3_length: 11
d_call: NA
cdr3_aa: CSAPKVTEAFF

v_call: TRBV2
j_call: TRBJ1-4
cdr3_length: 16
d_call: NA
cdr3_aa: CASRFRTGSINEKLFF

v_call: TRBV6-2/TRBV6-3
j_call: TRBJ1-1
cdr3_length: 13
d_call: NA
cdr3_aa: CASGGGLGTEAFF

v_call: TRBV20-1
j_call: TRBJ1-2
cdr3_length: 13
d_call: NA
cdr3_aa: CSARDAAGYGYTF

v_call: TRBV2
j_call: TRBJ1-2
cdr3_length: 15
d_call: TRBD1
cdr3_aa: CASRQGAITNYGYTF

v_call: TRBV12-3/TRBV12-4
j_call: TRBJ2-6
cdr3_length: 17
d_call: NA
cdr3_aa: CASSLWVISSGANVLTF

v_call: TRBV29-1
j_call: TRBJ2-7
cdr3_length: 13
d_call: NA
cdr3_aa: CSVLGASVYEQYF

v_call: TRBV24-1
j_call: TRBJ2-1
cdr3_length: 14
d_call: NA
cdr3_aa: CATSVRGLDNERFF

v_call: TRBV11-2
j_call: TRBJ2-4
cdr3_length: 15
d_call: TRBD2
cdr3_aa: CASSTVSGAKNIQYF

v_call: TRBV7-3
j_call: TRBJ2-7
cdr3_length: 13
d_call: TRBD1
cdr3_aa: CASSSTGGGEQYF

v_call: TRBV27
j_call: TRBJ2-7
cdr3_length: 14
d_call: TRBD1
cdr3_aa: CASSRRDRVDEQYF

v_call: TRBV10-3
j_call: TRBJ2-7
cdr3_length: 13
d_call: NA
cdr3_aa: CAISGRTGEEQYF

v_call: TRBV7-9
j_call: NA
cdr3_length: 16
d_call: NA
cdr3_aa: CASSLVQWSSYNEQYF

v_call: TRBV2
j_call: TRBJ2-1
cdr3_length: 14
d_call: TRBD2
cdr3_aa: CASSLAASYNEQFF

v_call: TRBV20-1
j_call: TRBJ1-2
cdr3_length: 12
d_call: NA
cdr3_aa: CSARAGSDGYTF

v_call: TRBV7-6
j_call: TRBJ2-3
cdr3_length: 17
d_call: TRBD2
cdr3_aa: CASTRGIAGAAGITQYF

v_call: TRBV7-2
j_call: TRBJ2-1
cdr3_length: 16
d_call: TRBD1
cdr3_aa: CASSSLGQGAGNEQFF

v_call: TRBV12-3/TRBV12-4
j_call: TRBJ2-1
cdr3_length: 16
d_call: TRBD2
cdr3_aa: CASSIYSGSGNNEQFF

v_call: TRBV7-2
j_call: TRBJ1-2
cdr3_length: 15
d_call: NA
cdr3_aa: CASSLSPGQDYGYTF

v_call: TRBV5-1
j_call: TRBJ2-7
cdr3_length: 13
d_call: NA
cdr3_aa: CVSSLEAGVPQYF

v_call: TRBV14
j_call: TRBJ2-1
cdr3_length: 13
d_call: NA
cdr3_aa: CASSQNRDDEQFF

v_call: TRBV15
j_call: TRBJ2-3
cdr3_length: 16
d_call: TRBD2
cdr3_aa: CATSTGGTSGTETQYF

v_call: TRBV30
j_call: TRBJ1-5
cdr3_length: 13
d_call: NA
cdr3_aa: CAWSPLGNQPQHF

v_call: TRBV3-1
j_call: TRBJ1-2
cdr3_length: 15
d_call: NA
cdr3_aa: CASSLGQNTNYGYTF

v_call: TRBV28
j_call: TRBJ2-5
cdr3_length: 13
d_call: TRBD2
cdr3_aa: CATRTSGKETQYF